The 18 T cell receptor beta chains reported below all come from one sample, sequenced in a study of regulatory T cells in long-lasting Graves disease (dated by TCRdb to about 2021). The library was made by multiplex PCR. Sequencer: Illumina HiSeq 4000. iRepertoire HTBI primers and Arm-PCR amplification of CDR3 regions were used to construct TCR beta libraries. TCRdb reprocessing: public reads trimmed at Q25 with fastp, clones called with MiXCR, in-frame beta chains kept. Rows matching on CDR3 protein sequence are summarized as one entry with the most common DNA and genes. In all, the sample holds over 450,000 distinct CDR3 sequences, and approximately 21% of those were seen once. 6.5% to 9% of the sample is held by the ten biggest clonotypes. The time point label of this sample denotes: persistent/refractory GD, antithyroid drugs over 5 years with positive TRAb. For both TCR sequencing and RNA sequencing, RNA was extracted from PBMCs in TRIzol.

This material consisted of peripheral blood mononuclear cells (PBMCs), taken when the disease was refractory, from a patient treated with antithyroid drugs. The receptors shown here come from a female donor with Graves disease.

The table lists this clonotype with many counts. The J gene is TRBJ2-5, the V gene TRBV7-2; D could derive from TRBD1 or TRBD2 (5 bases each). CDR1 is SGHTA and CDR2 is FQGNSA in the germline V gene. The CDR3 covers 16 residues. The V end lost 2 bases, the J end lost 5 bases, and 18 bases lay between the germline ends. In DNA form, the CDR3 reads TGTGCCAGCAGCTTATTTGTGGGGGATGTCTCCGAGACCCAGTACTTC. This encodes CASSLFVGDVSETQYF.

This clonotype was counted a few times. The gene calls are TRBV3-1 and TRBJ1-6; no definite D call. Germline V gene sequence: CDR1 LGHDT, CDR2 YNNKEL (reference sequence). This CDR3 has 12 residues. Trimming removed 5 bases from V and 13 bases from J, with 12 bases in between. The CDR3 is CASSETVRPLHF. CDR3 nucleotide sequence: TGTGCCAGCAGCGAGACCGTTCGGCCCCTCCACTTT. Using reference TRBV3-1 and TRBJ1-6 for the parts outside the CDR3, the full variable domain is DTAVSQTPKYLVTQMGNDKSIKCEQNLGHDTMYWYKQDSKKFLKIMFSYNNKELIINETVPNRFSPKSPDKAHLNLHINSLELGDSAVYFCASSETVRPLHFGNGTRLTVT.

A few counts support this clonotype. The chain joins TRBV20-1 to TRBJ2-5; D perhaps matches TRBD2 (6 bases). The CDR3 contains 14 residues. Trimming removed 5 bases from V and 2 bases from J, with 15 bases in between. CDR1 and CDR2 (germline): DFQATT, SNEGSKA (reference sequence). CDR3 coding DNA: TGCAGTGCTTGGGACTCAAGACGTCAAGAGACCCAGTACTTC. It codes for CSAWDSRRQETQYF.

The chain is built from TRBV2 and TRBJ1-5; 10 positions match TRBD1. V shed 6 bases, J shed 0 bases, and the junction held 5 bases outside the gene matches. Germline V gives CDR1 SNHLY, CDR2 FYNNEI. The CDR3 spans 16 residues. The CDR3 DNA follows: TGTGCCAGCAGGCGGGACAGGGGATATAGCAATCAGCCCCAGCATTTT. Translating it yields CASRRDRGYSNQPQHF.

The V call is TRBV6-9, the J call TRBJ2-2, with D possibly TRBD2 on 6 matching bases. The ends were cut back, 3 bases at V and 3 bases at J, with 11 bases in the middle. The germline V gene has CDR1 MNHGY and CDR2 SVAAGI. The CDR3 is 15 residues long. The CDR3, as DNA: TGTGCCAGCAGTTACCGGGGGTACGACACCGGGGAGCTGTTTTTT. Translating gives CASSYRGYDTGELFF.

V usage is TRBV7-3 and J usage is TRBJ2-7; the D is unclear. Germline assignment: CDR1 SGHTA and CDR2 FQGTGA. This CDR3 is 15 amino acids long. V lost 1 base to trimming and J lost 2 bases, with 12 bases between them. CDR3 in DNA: TGTGCCAGCAGCTTAAGGTCCGGCCCCCCCTACGAGCAGTACTTC. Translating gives CASSLRSGPPYEQYF.

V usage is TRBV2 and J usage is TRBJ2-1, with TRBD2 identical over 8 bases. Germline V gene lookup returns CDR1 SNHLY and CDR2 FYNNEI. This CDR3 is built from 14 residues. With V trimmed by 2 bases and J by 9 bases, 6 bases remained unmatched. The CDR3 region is CASSESWAGGEQFF. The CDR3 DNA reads TGTGCCAGCAGTGAATCTTGGGCGGGAGGTGAGCAGTTCTTC.

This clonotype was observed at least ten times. The CDR3 DNA follows: TGCGCCAGCAGCCAAGATTGGGACAGGGAAGCTTTCTTT. The encoded protein is CASSQDWDREAFF. V usage is TRBV4-3 and J usage is TRBJ1-1; 8 bases map to TRBD1. The CDR3 consists of 13 residues. Unmatched junction bases numbered 2, after V lost 0 bases and J lost 8 bases. Germline V CDR1 and CDR2: LGHNA, YSLEER.

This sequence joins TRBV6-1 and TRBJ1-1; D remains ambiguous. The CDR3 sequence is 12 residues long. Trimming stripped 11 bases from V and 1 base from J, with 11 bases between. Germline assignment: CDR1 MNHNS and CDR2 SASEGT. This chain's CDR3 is CAAGPQNTEAFF. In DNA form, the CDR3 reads TGTGCCGCCGGGCCCCAGAACACTGAAGCTTTCTTT.

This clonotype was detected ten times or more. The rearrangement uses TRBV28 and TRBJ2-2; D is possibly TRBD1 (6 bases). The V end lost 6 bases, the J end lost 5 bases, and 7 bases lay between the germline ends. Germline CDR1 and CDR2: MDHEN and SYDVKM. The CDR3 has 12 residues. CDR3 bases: TGTGCCAGCAGAAGGGGGACCGGGGAGCTGTTTTTT. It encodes CASRRGTGELFF. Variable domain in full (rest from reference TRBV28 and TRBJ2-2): DVKVTQSSRYLVKRTGEKVFLECVQDMDHENMFWYRQDPGLGLRLIYFSYDVKMKEKGDIPEGYSVSREKKERFSLILESASTNQTSMYLCASRRGTGELFFGEGSRLTVL.

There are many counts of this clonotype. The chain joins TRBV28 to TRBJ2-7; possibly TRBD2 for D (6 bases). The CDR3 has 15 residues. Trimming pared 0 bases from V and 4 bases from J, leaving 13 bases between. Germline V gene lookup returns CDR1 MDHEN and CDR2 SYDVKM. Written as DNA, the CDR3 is TGTGCCAGCAGTTTATGGTCTAGCGACCTTTACGAGCAGTACTTC. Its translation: CASSLWSSDLYEQYF.

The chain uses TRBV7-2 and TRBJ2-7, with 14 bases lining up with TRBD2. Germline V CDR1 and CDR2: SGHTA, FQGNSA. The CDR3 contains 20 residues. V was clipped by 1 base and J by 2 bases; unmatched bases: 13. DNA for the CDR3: TGTGCCAGCAGCTTAGTCTCTTGGACTAGCGGGGGGTCGGAGCCCTACGAGCAGTACTTC. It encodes CASSLVSWTSGGSEPYEQYF.

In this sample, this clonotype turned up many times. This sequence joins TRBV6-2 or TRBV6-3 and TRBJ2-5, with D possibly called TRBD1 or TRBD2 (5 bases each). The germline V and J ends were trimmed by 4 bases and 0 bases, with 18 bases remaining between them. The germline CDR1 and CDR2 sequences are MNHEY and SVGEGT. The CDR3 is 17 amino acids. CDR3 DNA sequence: TGTGCCAGCAGTTCGACCGGGGCCTTAGGATACCAAGAGACCCAGTACTTC. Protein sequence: CASSSTGALGYQETQYF.

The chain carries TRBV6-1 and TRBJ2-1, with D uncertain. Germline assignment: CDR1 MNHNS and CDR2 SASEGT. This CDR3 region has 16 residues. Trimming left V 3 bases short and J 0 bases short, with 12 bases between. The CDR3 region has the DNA TGTGCCAGCAGTGATTCCCTCCGGAGCTCCTACAATGAGCAGTTCTTC. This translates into CASSDSLRSSYNEQFF.

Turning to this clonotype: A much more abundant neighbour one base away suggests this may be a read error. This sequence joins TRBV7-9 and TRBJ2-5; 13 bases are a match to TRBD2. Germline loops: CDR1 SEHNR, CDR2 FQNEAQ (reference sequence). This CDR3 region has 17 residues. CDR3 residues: CAGSLGTSGDHQETQYF. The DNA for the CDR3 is TGTGCCGGCAGCTTAGGGACTAGCGGGGACCACCAAGAGACCCAGTACTTC. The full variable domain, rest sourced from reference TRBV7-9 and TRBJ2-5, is DTGVSQNPRHKITKRGQNVTFRCDPISEHNRLYWYRQTLGQGPEFLTYFQNEAQLEKSRLLSDRFSAERPKGSFSTLEIQRTEQGDSAMYLCAGSLGTSGDHQETQYFGPGTRLLVL.

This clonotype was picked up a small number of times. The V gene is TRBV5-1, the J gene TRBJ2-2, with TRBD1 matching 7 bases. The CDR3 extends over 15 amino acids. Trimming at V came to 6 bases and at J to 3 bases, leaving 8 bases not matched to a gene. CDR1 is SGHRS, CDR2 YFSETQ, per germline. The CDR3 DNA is TGCGCCAGCAATCTCCTGACAGGGCACACCGGGGAGCTGTTTTTT. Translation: CASNLLTGHTGELFF.

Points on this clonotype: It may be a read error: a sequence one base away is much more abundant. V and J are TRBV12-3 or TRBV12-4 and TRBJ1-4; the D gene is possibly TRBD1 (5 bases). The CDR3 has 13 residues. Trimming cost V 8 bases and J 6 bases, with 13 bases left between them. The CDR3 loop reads CASGGGGDEKLFF. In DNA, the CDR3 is TGTGCCAGCGGGGGGGGAGGAGATGAAAAACTGTTTTTT.

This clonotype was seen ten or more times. CDR3 nucleotide sequence: TGTGCCAGCAGCCAAGTATCGCAGCAGGGGAACTATGGCTACACCTTC. Its protein is CASSQVSQQGNYGYTF. The V and J genes are TRBV4-2 and TRBJ1-2, with TRBD1 as a possible D gene (6 bases). The CDR3 covers 16 residues. The V and J ends lost 1 base and 2 bases respectively, with 14 bases between them. The germline gives CDR1 LGHNA, CDR2 YNFKEQ.